The text below deals with one TCR beta chain. The antigen it binds to is not known. Per-nucleotide qualities are absent, and no much larger clonotype sits a single base away. The cohort was made up of approximately 670 healthy bone marrow donors. At the time of sampling, all cohort members were nominally healthy, though unrecorded immune exposures were likely present. The donor was CMV seronegative and was included in the group of around 320 seronegative cohort members. Each donor provided a peripheral blood sample, and peripheral blood mononuclear cells were used for TCR beta sequencing. Genomic DNA extraction from the blood cell samples was performed with the Qiagen DNeasy Blood Extraction Kit. This sample was taken from a study of cytomegalovirus exposure and HLA in healthy donors (dated 2017 in TCRdb). About the investigation overall: According to an earlier analysis of around 600 of the donors, roughly 180 million T cells yielded 90 million to 130 million unique TCR beta sequences and 250 to 350 Gb of sequence data. About 300 gigabases of sequencing data and approximately 85 million unique TCR sequences were included in an early release covering about 700 HLA-typed donors. Of the roughly 430 genotyped donors, about 80% fell in the genetic ancestry cluster associated with self-reported Caucasian donors. The aim of the study was to test whether cataloging public T cell receptors could identify signatures of past pathogen exposure. The study profiled the T cell repertoires of 666 subjects by immunosequencing and related them to cytomegalovirus serostatus. Besides the first cohort of some 670 subjects, a separate validation cohort made up of over 100 different subjects was used. High-throughput TCR immunosequencing, statistical association of individual TCRs with disease status, and machine learning were combined to predict cytomegalovirus infection status. To study patterns of TCR occurrence, a later analysis re-analyzed previously published TCR beta repertoires from around 670 donors and added high-resolution HLA genotyping. Rather than using new phenotypic data, the later analysis identified candidate immune exposures from TCR beta sequences and from how often those sequences occurred across donors. An earlier analysis of about 600 of the donors used high-throughput TCR beta sequencing to judge whether each TCR beta V gene segment behaved as functional or pseudogenic. Alongside the repertoire data, information on donor age, sex, ethnicity and CMV serostatus was compiled. Genome-wide SNP genotypes for about 65% of the roughly 700 donors were used in a later genetic analysis, which treated that subset as a discovery cohort. Every repertoire in the discovery cohort had been generated on one and the same sequencing platform. Class I and class II HLA loci were covered by the typing at four-digit resolution. The number of donors typed differed by locus, with 629-630 for A, B, C, DRB1 and DQB1, roughly 520 for DQA1, some 570 for DPA1, and roughly 450 for DPB1. Roughly five DR-DQ haplotypes were handled as single units for association and clustering because linkage in the cohort was strong. Among around 400 genotyped donors of the cohort, an average of approximately 200,000 unique TCR beta nucleotide sequences was sequenced per donor, of which about 18% were non-productive. What the work shows at the level of the full study, not this receptor alone: Some IMGT-functional V segments, including TRBV6-2 and TRBV6-3, could not be told apart with the 87-base-pair reads, so those segments were excluded. A later genetic analysis reported fewer N-insertions in productive TCRs among donors in an Asian-associated ancestry cluster than the roughly 650-donor mean. The authors suggested that the approach could potentially be extended to other disease states and immunological phenotypes. Sequencing depth was assumed to be roughly uniform across donors in the presence/absence analyses, though that assumption may not hold. Compared with equally common non-associated chains, HLA-associated TCR beta chains in a later analysis were more clonally expanded and had lower generation probabilities. In a later genetic analysis, a missense DCLRE1C variant was associated with V-gene and J-gene trimming of TCR beta chains, and the association was replicated in an independent cohort. A cluster of highly shared sequence variants was judged likely to represent a technical artifact of the sequencing pipeline. For the cohort, immune exposure information was limited to CMV serostatus. A total of 150 or so TCR beta chains were listed by the study as associated with cytomegalovirus. The classifier was reported to diagnose cytomegalovirus status with high specificity and sensitivity in both the original and validation cohorts. According to a later analysis, TCR association rates differed among HLA loci, with DRB1 alleles showing the most associated TCRs and HLA-C alleles showing the fewest. The cohort was sequenced for TCR beta chains only, and without alpha or paired-chain data the features that could be detected were limited. Strong co-occurrence of HLA alleles, especially DR and DQ, made assigning TCR associations to individual alleles difficult. In a later analysis, several top co-occurrence clusters were reported to appear linked to parvovirus B19, influenza, CMV and Epstein-Barr virus. Linkage disequilibrium might explain the correlated functional status among segregating V segments, but an unknown experimental factor could not be ruled out. In vitro tests confirmed that a few of the cytomegalovirus-associated TCR beta chains recognize cytomegalovirus antigens. According to a later analysis, most CMV-associated TCR beta chains appeared to be HLA-restricted, and the HLA associations seemed to be driven largely by CMV exposure. Most TCR sequences were observed very rarely across donors, whereas some public TCRs were present in many individuals. Because counts were too low, some 16 rarely observed V segments, including chromosome 9 orphons, were excluded from the earlier analysis of 587 of the donors. Because some donors lacked HLA typing at each locus, the association tests relied only on the typed subset. In an earlier analysis of fewer than 750 of the donors, most TCR beta V segments were observed in productive rearrangements about 87% or about 30% of the time, broadly matching IMGT annotations. At a false discovery rate of 0.05, a later analysis linked 16,000 or so TCR beta sequences to specific HLA alleles. A further reported finding was that TCR beta sequences accurately predicted the HLA-A and HLA-B alleles for most subjects in the first cohort.

Spanning cysteine to phenylalanine, the CDR3 consists of 14 amino acids. The retained sequence is limited to the CDR3, 42 bases, with the frame set at the first base. The germline V gene sets CDR1 to MGHRA and CDR2 to YSYEKL. Between the V and J ends, shortened by 4 bases and 4 bases respectively, the junction contains 12 bases. The library relied on the immunoSEQ multiplex PCR assay. For the multiplex PCR, a mixture combining 60 forward primers for TCR Vbeta segments and 13 reverse primers for TCR Jbeta segments was used. A multiplex PCR assay on genomic DNA amplified the CDR3 region of rearranged TCR beta genes. On the Illumina HiSeq System, the amplified TCR beta libraries were sequenced as 87-base-pair reads. The original methods were these. In a later analysis, roughly 80 million unique TCR beta chains were counted across the 500 to 700 repertoires, and approximately 11 million of these chains were shared by at least two donors. A nearest-neighbor algorithm error-corrected the raw reads and collapsed the reads into unique sequences, merging closely related sequences to remove PCR and sequencing errors. V, D and J gene segments were assigned by aligning CDR3 sequences to IMGT reference sequences. For a sequence to be retained, at least a six-nucleotide match to both a V gene segment and a J gene segment was required. Rearrangements were called productive when the CDR3 lacked stop codons and stayed in frame with V and J; all others were non-productive. Following IMGT convention, CDR3 was defined as the stretch from the second conserved V-encoded cysteine to the conserved J-encoded phenylalanine. The earlier analysis of some 580 of the donors excluded any sequence lacking an unambiguous match to a single V gene segment. An earlier analysis of some 500 of the donors classified V segments as functional when productive rearrangements were above 56.7% and as segregating when the standard deviation between donors was above 5%. A statistical classification framework was built to diagnose cytomegalovirus status from the catalog of TCR beta chain sequences. In a later analysis, TCR nucleotide sequences were compared against IMGT/GENE-DB human TR gene sequences so that V and J genes could be assigned. In a later analysis, CDR3 sequences and most-parsimonious VDJ recombination scenarios were assigned using the TCRdist pipeline. A later analysis defined each TCR beta chain by its CDR3 amino acid sequence plus V-gene family, and excluded reads lacking a unique V-gene family. In a later analysis, approximately 640 highly shared, low-generation-probability nucleotide sequences were removed to address suspected cross-contamination and a sequencing artifact. For each public chain, a later analysis derived a clonal expansion index from normalized ranks of inferred template counts within each repertoire. In a later analysis, generation probabilities were computed with a VDJ recombination model fitted to out-of-frame rearrangements, and the resulting probabilities were checked against IGoR. A later analysis scored TCR-TCR, TCR-HLA and TCR-CMV co-occurrence with hypergeometric tests, applying a repertoire-size bias correction to TCR pairs. A later analysis estimated false discovery rates by permuting HLA or CMV assignments 20 times. In a later analysis, co-occurring TCRs were grouped using DBSCAN, and TCRdist sequence similarity was added for clustering within HLA-allele-positive subsets. Co-occurrence clustering excluded repertoires with fewer than 30,000 or more than 120,000 public chains, plus five with anomalous nucleotide sharing. In TCRdb, the immuneACCESS table is reduced to in-frame sequences with V and J assigned. These tables do not hold every clone; where another copy was compared, an unresolved V gene accounts for under half, and the others remain unexplained. The DNA gave D and trimming, while V, J and clone size come from that table. The sample table lists over 150,000 clones, roughly nine tenths of them with a count of one. The top ten clones comprise around 0.21% of the sample.

The sample comprised PBMCs. The rearrangement combines TRBV4-1 with TRBJ2-3, with the D gene uncertain. The sequence was collected from a girl under two years old in good health and CMV-seronegative. The base sequence is TGCGCCAGCAGCCCGTTTTTGGGCCCAGATACGCAGTATTTT. Its translation reads: CASSPFLGPDTQYF.